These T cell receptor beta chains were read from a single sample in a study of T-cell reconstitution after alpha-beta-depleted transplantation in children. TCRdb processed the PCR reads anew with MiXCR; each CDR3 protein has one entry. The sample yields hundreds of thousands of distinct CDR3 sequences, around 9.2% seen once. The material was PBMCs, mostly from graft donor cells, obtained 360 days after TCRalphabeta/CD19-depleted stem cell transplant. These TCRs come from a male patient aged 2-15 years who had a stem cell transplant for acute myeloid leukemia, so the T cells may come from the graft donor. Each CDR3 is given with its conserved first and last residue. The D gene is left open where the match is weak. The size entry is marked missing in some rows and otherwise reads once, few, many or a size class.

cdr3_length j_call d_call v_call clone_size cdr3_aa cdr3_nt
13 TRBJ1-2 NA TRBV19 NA CASNQGFTYGYTF TGTGCCAGTAATCAGGGATTTACCTATGGCTACACCTTC
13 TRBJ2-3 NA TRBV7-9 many CASSVRGGDTQYF TGTGCCAGCAGCGTCAGGGGTGGGGATACGCAGTATTTT
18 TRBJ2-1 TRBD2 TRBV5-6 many CASSLVSGETSSYNEQFF TGTGCCAGCAGCTTGGTTAGCGGGGAAACCAGCTCCTACAATGAGCAGTTCTTC
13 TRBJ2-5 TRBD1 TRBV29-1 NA CSVPGQGGETQYF TGCAGCGTTCCGGGACAGGGTGGAGAGACCCAGTACTTC
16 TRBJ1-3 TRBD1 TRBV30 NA CAWSAGTAYSGNTIYF TGTGCCTGGAGTGCGGGGACAGCCTACTCTGGAAACACCATATATTTT
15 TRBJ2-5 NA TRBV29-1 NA CSVEATRQDQETQYF TGCAGCGTTGAAGCGACCAGACAGGACCAAGAGACCCAGTACTTC
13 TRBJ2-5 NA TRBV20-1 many CSATGENEETQYF TGCAGTGCTACAGGGGAGAACGAAGAGACCCAGTACTTC
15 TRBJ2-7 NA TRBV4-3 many CASSQAGHSTYEQYF TGCGCCAGCAGCCAAGCTGGGCATAGCACCTACGAGCAGTACTTC
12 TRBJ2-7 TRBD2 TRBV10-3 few CATWEGNYEQYF TGTGCCACCTGGGAGGGCAACTACGAGCAGTACTTC
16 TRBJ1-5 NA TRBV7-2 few CASSPVGSRGLLPQHF TGTGCCAGCAGCCCCGTGGGCAGCCGGGGTTTGTTGCCCCAGCATTTT
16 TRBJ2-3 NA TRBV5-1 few CASSLVPGQLSDTQYF TGCGCCAGCAGCTTGGTTCCCGGACAGTTATCAGATACGCAGTATTTT
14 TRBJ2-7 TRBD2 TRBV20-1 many CSAKRTSGSYEQYF TGCAGTGCTAAGCGGACTAGCGGGTCCTACGAGCAGTACTTC
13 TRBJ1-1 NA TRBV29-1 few CSVVSFGFSEAFF TGCAGCGTTGTATCCTTTGGCTTCTCTGAAGCTTTCTTT
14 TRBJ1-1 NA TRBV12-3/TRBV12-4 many CASSRRGNQGRAFF TGTGCCAGCAGTCGTAGGGGAAATCAGGGTAGAGCTTTCTTT
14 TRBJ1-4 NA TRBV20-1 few CSAVSGQGGEKLFF TGCAGTGCTGTCAGCGGGCAGGGAGGAGAAAAACTGTTTTTT
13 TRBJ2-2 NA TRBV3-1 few CASSQPEAGELFF TGTGCCAGCAGCCAACCCGAAGCCGGGGAGCTGTTTTTT
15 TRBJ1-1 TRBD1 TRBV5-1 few CASSPRRGEYTEAFF TGCGCCAGCAGCCCTCGCAGGGGGGAGTACACTGAAGCTTTCTTT
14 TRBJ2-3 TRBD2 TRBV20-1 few CSASSPSGGDTQYF TGCAGTGCTAGTTCTCCTAGCGGGGGAGATACGCAGTATTTT
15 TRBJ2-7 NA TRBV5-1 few CASSLGDSLSYEQYF TGCGCCAGCAGCTTGGGAGACAGCCTTTCCTACGAGCAGTACTTC
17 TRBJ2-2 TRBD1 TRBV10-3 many CAISKRTGRGTAGELFF TGTGCCATCAGTAAGCGGACAGGCAGGGGGACGGCCGGGGAGCTGTTTTTT
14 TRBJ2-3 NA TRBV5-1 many CASSYQGFADTQYF TGCGCCAGCAGCTACCAGGGTTTCGCAGATACGCAGTATTTT
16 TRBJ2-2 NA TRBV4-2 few CASSPLDSANTGELFF TGTGCCAGCAGCCCTTTGGACAGCGCGAACACCGGGGAGCTGTTTTTT
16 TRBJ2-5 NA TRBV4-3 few CASSQRRGDPAETQYF TGCGCCAGCAGCCAAAGGCGGGGAGACCCAGCGGAGACCCAGTACTTC
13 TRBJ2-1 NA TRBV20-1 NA CSARDVGGNEQFF TGCAGTGCTAGAGATGTGGGAGGCAATGAGCAGTTCTTC
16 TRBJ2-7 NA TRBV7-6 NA CASSLQDSYLSYEQYF TGTGCCAGCAGCCTACAGGACAGTTATCTTTCCTACGAGCAGTACTTC
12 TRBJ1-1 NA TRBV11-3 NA CASSSPGREAFF TGTGCCAGCAGCTCCCCGGGCAGAGAAGCTTTCTTT
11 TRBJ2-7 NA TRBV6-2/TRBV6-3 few CASRTDYEQYF TGTGCCAGCAGGACAGACTACGAGCAGTACTTC
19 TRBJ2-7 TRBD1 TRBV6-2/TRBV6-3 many CASSSDRDRPGTASYEQYF TGTGCCAGCAGTTCTGACCGGGACAGGCCAGGTACCGCCTCCTACGAGCAGTACTTC
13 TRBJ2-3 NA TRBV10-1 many CASSDGATDTQYF TGCGCCAGCAGTGATGGTGCTACAGATACGCAGTATTTT
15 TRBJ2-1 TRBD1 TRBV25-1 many CASSSRGQGHNEQFF TGTGCCAGCAGCTCCAGAGGACAGGGTCACAATGAGCAGTTCTTC
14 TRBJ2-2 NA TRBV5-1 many CASRGPANTGELFF TGCGCCAGCAGGGGCCCCGCGAACACCGGGGAGCTGTTTTTT
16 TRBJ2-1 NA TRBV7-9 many CASSPPGLGAYNEQFF TGTGCCAGCAGCCCGCCGGGGTTGGGGGCATACAATGAGCAGTTCTTC
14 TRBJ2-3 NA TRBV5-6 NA CASSLAGVKDTQYF TGTGCCAGCAGCTTGGCGGGAGTCAAAGATACGCAGTATTTT
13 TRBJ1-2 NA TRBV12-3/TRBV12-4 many CASSYQGSYGYTF TGTGCCAGCAGCTATCAGGGGAGCTATGGCTACACCTTC
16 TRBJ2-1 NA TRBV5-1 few CASSFRVSPRPNEQFF TGCGCCAGCAGCTTCCGAGTTTCGCCTAGGCCCAATGAGCAGTTCTTC
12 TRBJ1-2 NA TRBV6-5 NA CASSYWGYGYTF TGTGCCAGCAGTTACTGGGGGTATGGCTACACCTTC
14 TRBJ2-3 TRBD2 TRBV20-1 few CSVSGRLLTDTQYF TGCAGTGTGAGCGGGAGGCTCCTCACAGATACGCAGTATTTT
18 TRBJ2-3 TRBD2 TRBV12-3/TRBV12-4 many CASSSSRLAGWSTDTQYF TGTGCCAGCAGCTCCTCTAGACTAGCGGGATGGAGCACAGATACGCAGTATTTT
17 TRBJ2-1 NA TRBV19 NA CASSIDQGRPSYNEQFF TGTGCCAGTAGTATAGATCAGGGGAGACCTTCCTACAATGAGCAGTTCTTC
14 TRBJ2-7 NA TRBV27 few CASSPSGLPYEQYF TGTGCCAGCAGTCCATCCGGACTCCCCTACGAGCAGTACTTC
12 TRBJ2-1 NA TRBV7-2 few CASSLNNNEQFF TGTGCCAGCAGCTTAAACAACAATGAGCAGTTCTTC
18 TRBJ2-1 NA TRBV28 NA CASSLYGQLGYYYNEQFF TGTGCCAGCAGTTTATATGGCCAACTAGGTTATTACTACAATGAGCAGTTCTTC
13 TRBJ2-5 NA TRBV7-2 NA CASSFQSEETQYF TGTGCCAGCAGCTTCCAGAGCGAGGAGACCCAGTACTTC
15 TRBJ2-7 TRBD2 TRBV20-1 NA CSARAASGSFNEQYF TGCAGTGCTAGAGCCGCTAGCGGGAGTTTCAACGAGCAGTACTTC
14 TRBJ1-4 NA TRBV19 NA CASSTSATNEKLFF TGTGCCAGTAGTACTAGCGCAACTAATGAAAAACTGTTTTTT
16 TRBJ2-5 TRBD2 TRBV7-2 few CASSLGGSNSQETQYF TGTGCCAGCAGCTTGGGCGGGAGTAATTCCCAAGAGACCCAGTACTTC
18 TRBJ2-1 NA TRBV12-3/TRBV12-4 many CASSPARPGKGPHNEQFF TGTGCCAGCAGTCCGGCCCGCCCGGGGAAAGGCCCTCACAATGAGCAGTTCTTC
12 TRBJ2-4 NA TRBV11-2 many CASSLTGDIQYF TGTGCCAGCAGCTTAACGGGAGACATTCAGTACTTC
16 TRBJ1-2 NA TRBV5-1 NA CASTRGPSLENYGYTF TGCGCCAGCACCCGTGGACCCAGCTTAGAAAACTATGGCTACACCTTC
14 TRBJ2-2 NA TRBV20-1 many CSARDTGSTGELFF TGCAGTGCTAGAGATACGGGGAGCACCGGGGAGCTGTTTTTT
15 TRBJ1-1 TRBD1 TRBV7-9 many CASSTRQGMNTEAFF TGTGCCAGCAGCACCCGACAGGGGATGAACACTGAAGCTTTCTTT
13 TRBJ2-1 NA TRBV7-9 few CASSASTSNEQFF TGTGCCAGCAGCGCTTCGACTAGCAATGAGCAGTTCTTC
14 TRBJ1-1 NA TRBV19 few CASSVQGPAAEAFF TGTGCCAGTAGTGTCCAGGGGCCGGCCGCTGAAGCTTTCTTT
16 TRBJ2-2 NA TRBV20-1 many CSARDSDREVNGELFF TGCAGTGCTAGAGATAGTGACAGGGAGGTTAACGGGGAGCTGTTTTTT
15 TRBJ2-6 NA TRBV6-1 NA CASKQTRSGANVLTF TGTGCCAGCAAGCAAACCCGCTCTGGGGCCAACGTCCTGACTTTC
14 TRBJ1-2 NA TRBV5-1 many CASSPQEWNYGYTF TGCGCCAGCAGCCCACAGGAATGGAACTATGGCTACACCTTC
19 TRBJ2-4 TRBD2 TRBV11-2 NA CASSLSYAGLVGWGSIQYF TGTGCCAGCAGCCTCTCTTACGCCGGACTAGTAGGGTGGGGTAGCATTCAGTACTTC
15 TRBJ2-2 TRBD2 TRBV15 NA CATSPRTSGSGELFF TGTGCCACCAGCCCGCGGACTAGCGGGAGCGGGGAGCTGTTTTTT
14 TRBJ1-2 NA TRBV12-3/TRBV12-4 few CASSLMGSNYGYTF TGTGCCAGCAGCCTGATGGGGTCTAACTATGGCTACACCTTC